The next 22 T cell receptor beta chains were all read from a single sample in a study of breast tumors, draining lymph nodes, adjacent tissues. TCRdb itself ran the multiplex PCR reads through MiXCR, one entry per CDR3 protein. The sample consists of tens of thousands of distinct CDR3 sequences, around 28% of them appearing once. Samples came from axillary lymph nodes draining the breast cancer. The sample consisted of axillary lymph node tissue. The source of these receptors is a female donor with breast cancer. Some clones in this sample may be carry-over from other donors' samples.

This clonotype was recorded at least ten times. The rearrangement uses TRBV6-2 or TRBV6-3 and TRBJ2-7; TRBD1 matches 10 bases. Germline values: CDR1 MNHEY, CDR2 SVGEGT. This CDR3 comprises 15 residues. V shed 7 bases, J shed 4 bases, and the junction held 10 bases outside the gene matches. CDR3 in amino acids: CASTVGQGRGYEQYF. CDR3 DNA: TGTGCCAGCACCGTGGGACAGGGGAGGGGATACGAGCAGTACTTC.

This clonotype has at least ten counts. The J gene is TRBJ2-2, the V gene TRBV6-1, with TRBD2 matching 9 bases. With 7 bases clipped from V and 5 bases from J, the junction kept 11 bases outside the gene matches. CDR3 size: 16 residues. The germline CDR1 and CDR2 sequences are MNHNS and SASEGT. The CDR3 loop reads CASTRTAAGGTGELFF. For the CDR3, the DNA is TGTGCCAGCACTCGTACTGCGGCGGGAGGGACCGGGGAGCTGTTTTTT.

The genes are TRBV10-3 and TRBJ1-5; TRBD1 aligns across 9 bases. Germline V gene data show CDR1 as ENHRY and CDR2 as SYGVKD. This CDR3 is built from 14 residues. Trimming took 5 bases from V and 3 from J; bases not matched to a gene: 2. CDR3 in amino acids: CAISRTGDNQPQHF. CDR3 DNA: TGTGCCATCAGTCGGACAGGGGACAATCAGCCCCAGCATTTT.

This clonotype occurred many times. The rearrangement uses TRBV15 and TRBJ1-5, with D perhaps matching TRBD1 (5 bases). The CDR3 sequence is 15 residues long. CDR1 LNHNV and CDR2 YYDKDF come from the germline V gene (reference sequence). V was cut by 0 bases and J by 9 bases, with 15 bases left in between. The CDR3 bases are TGTGCCACCAGCAGAGATCCGGGGATGAGGGGGCCCCAGCATTTT. Residues: CATSRDPGMRGPQHF.

This clonotype was counted ten times or more. The chain uses TRBV10-2 and TRBJ2-1; D call uncertain. This CDR3 spans 13 amino acids. The germline V gene encodes CDR1 WSHSY and CDR2 SAAADI. The V end lost 7 bases, the J end lost 6 bases, and 13 bases lay between the germline ends. CDR3 region: CASIGGLTNEQFF. The DNA for the CDR3 is TGCGCCAGCATAGGTGGGCTCACCAATGAGCAGTTCTTC.

The chain employs TRBV18 and TRBJ2-1, with 9 bases lining up with TRBD2. Per germline, CDR1 KGHSH and CDR2 LQKENI. The CDR3 spans 18 residues. With V trimmed by 5 bases and J by 5 bases, 16 bases remained unmatched. The CDR3 protein is CASSEFREAGGGHNEQFF. In nucleotides, the CDR3 is TGTGCCAGCTCAGAGTTCAGAGAAGCGGGAGGAGGGCACAATGAGCAGTTCTTC.

This clonotype has at least ten counts. V gene TRBV30 combines with J gene TRBJ1-2; 10 bases are shared with TRBD1. V lost 4 bases, J lost 7 bases, and 6 bases stayed unmatched. Germline values: CDR1 GTSNPN, CDR2 SVGIG (reference sequence). CDR3 length: 13 residues. The CDR3 DNA sequence: TGTGCCTGGACGACAGGGGGCGCCTCTGGCTACACCTTC. Its translation is CAWTTGGASGYTF.

As for this clonotype: It is likely a read error, because the conserved phenylalanine at the end of the CDR3 is missing. The chain is built from TRBV25-1 and TRBJ2-3; 8 bases align to TRBD1. The CDR3 runs to 16 residues. V gave up 3 bases and J gave up 1 base; unmatched junction bases: 6. Germline V gives CDR1 MGHDK, CDR2 SYGVNS. The DNA for the CDR3 is TGTGCCAGCAGTGACCCAGGACAGGGCGGCACAGATACGCAGTATCTT. Its protein is CASSDPGQGGTDTQYL.

This clonotype was seen only a few times. A much larger clone differs from this one at a single base, so this may be a read error. Since the CDR3 does not end with the conserved phenylalanine or tryptophan, this likely comes from a read error. This rearrangement joins TRBV19 to TRBJ2-5; tentatively, D is TRBD1 (7 bases). This CDR3 comprises 16 residues. Deletions cut 4 bases from V and 3 bases from J, with 18 bases between. Germline-derived CDR1 and CDR2 are LNHDA and SQIVND (reference sequence). CDR3 in DNA: TGTGCCAGTAGTACGCGGATGGCGGGACAGAAAGAGACCCAGTACTCC. Its protein product is CASSTRMAGQKETQYS.

This clonotype was found many times. The V and J genes are TRBV10-3 and TRBJ2-7, with 10 nucleotides matching TRBD1. V dropped 9 bases and J dropped 7; count of bases not matched to a gene: 6. Germline CDR1 reads ENHRY; CDR2 reads SYGVKD. This CDR3 comprises 12 residues. This CDR3 is CAIRQGAGEQYF. In DNA, the CDR3 is TGTGCCATTCGACAGGGGGCCGGTGAGCAGTACTTC.

The chain has TRBV5-8 and TRBJ1-5; perhaps TRBD1 as D (5 bases). Germline V gene lookup returns CDR1 SGHTS and CDR2 YDEGEE. The CDR3 covers 15 residues. V lost 4 bases and J lost 0, with 11 bases in between. The CDR3 region is CASSPVRGSNQPQHF. Here the CDR3 DNA reads TGTGCCAGCAGCCCGGTAAGGGGTAGCAATCAGCCCCAGCATTTT.

DNA for the CDR3: TGTGCCAGCAGCAAAGGACAGCAGGCCTCCTACAATGAGCAGTTCTTC. It is translated as CASSKGQQASYNEQFF. This rearrangement joins TRBV11-2 to TRBJ2-1; the D gene is possibly TRBD1 (6 bases). The CDR3 runs 16 residues. Germline CDR1 and CDR2: SGHAT and FQNNGV. V was clipped by 5 bases and J by 0 bases, with 14 bases between them.

This clonotype appeared many times. The chain couples TRBV27 to TRBJ2-1; 9 nucleotides align to TRBD1. V trimming: 5 bases; J trimming: 7 bases; junction bases outside the gene matches: 12. The CDR3 runs to 16 residues. The V gene's germline CDR1 is MNHEY and CDR2 SMNVEV (reference sequence). The CDR3 is CASSRAGQGGRNEQFF. DNA of the CDR3: TGTGCCAGCAGTCGGGCGGGACAGGGTGGTAGGAATGAGCAGTTCTTC.

Ten or more counts support this clonotype. The chain uses TRBV13 and TRBJ2-3; TRBD2 aligns across 7 bases. The CDR3 has 14 residues. Losses at the gene ends were 5 bases for V and 4 bases for J; bases not matched to a gene: 6. CDR1 and CDR2 from the germline V gene are PRHDT and FYEKMQ (reference sequence). In DNA form, the CDR3 reads TGTGCCAGCAGCGTCAGCGGGAACGCAGATACGCAGTATTTT. Protein product: CASSVSGNADTQYF.

A note on this clonotype: This could be a read error, since a much larger clone is one nucleotide away. Here the CDR3 omits its conserved ending phenylalanine or tryptophan, so a read error is the likely source. The chain employs TRBV13 and TRBJ1-2, with no clear D. Trimming shortened V by 2 bases and J by 0 bases, and 13 bases separated the two germline ends. CDR3 length: 16 residues. CDR1 PRHDT and CDR2 FYEKMQ come from the germline V gene (reference sequence). The CDR3 here is CASSLPGEITNYGYTL. Written as DNA, the CDR3 is TGTGCCAGCAGCTTACCCGGAGAAATTACTAACTATGGCTACACCCTC.

This clonotype has ten or more counts. V and J are TRBV7-9 and TRBJ2-2; no clear D. The V end lost 8 bases, the J end lost 5 bases, and 3 bases lay between the germline ends. CDR3 length equals 10 residues. Per germline, CDR1 SEHNR and CDR2 FQNEAQ (reference sequence). In nucleotides, the CDR3 is TGTGCCAGCGCAACCGGGGAGCTGTTTTTT. Protein product: CASATGELFF.

This chain joins TRBV4-2 and TRBJ2-2; perhaps TRBD2 as D (6 bases). This CDR3 has 13 residues. V lost 9 bases, J lost 4 bases, and 12 bases lay in between. Germline CDR1 is LGHNA and CDR2 is YNFKEQ. The CDR3 sequence is CASRSGGTGELFF. In DNA form, the CDR3 reads TGTGCCAGTCGCTCCGGGGGCACCGGGGAGCTGTTTTTT.

This chain connects TRBV27 to TRBJ2-7; 7 nucleotides align to TRBD1. CDR1 and CDR2 from the germline V gene are MNHEY and SMNVEV (reference sequence). The CDR3 consists of 14 residues. Unmatched junction bases numbered 10, after V lost 4 bases and J lost 7 bases. The CDR3 coding sequence is TGTGCCAGCAGTTCGCAAAAGGCAGGGGGTGAGCAGTACTTC. Translating gives CASSSQKAGGEQYF.

In its sample, this clonotype was seen many times. The chain couples TRBV19 to TRBJ2-6, with unresolved D. The CDR3 is made up of 15 amino acids. Germline CDR1 is LNHDA and CDR2 is SQIVND (reference sequence). V dropped 1 base and J dropped 4 bases, with 8 bases sitting between them. The CDR3, as DNA: TGTGCCAGTAGTATAGCGCAGGCCGGGGCCAACGTCCTGACTTTC. It yields the protein CASSIAQAGANVLTF.

This clonotype was seen at least ten times. J is TRBJ2-7 and V is TRBV9, with D possibly matching TRBD2 (7 bases). The CDR3 is 15 amino acids. Germline CDR1 and CDR2: SGDLS and YYNGEE. V lost 0 bases to trimming and J lost 0 bases, with 10 bases between them. CDR3 sequence: CASSVGRGLSYEQYF. CDR3 sequence (DNA): TGTGCCAGCAGCGTAGGGCGGGGGCTCTCCTACGAGCAGTACTTC.

The chain uses TRBV6-4 and TRBJ1-6; tentative D call: TRBD1 (6 bases). The ends were cut back, 2 bases at V and 5 bases at J, with 10 bases in the middle. The CDR3 runs to 15 residues. CDR1 is MRHNA and CDR2 is SNTAGT in the germline V gene. In DNA form, the CDR3 reads TGTGCCAGCAGTGACCCAGGACAGAATAATTCACCCCTCCACTTT. It codes for CASSDPGQNNSPLHF.

This clonotype appeared once. The V gene is TRBV12-3 or TRBV12-4, the J gene TRBJ1-2; tentative D call: TRBD1 (5 bases). The CDR3 is made up of 13 amino acids. Between the trimmed V and J ends, which lost 6 bases and 1 base, there was a span of 9 bases. CDR3: CASSPRDNYGYTF. CDR3 DNA: TGTGCCAGCAGCCCCAGGGATAACTATGGCTACACCTTC.